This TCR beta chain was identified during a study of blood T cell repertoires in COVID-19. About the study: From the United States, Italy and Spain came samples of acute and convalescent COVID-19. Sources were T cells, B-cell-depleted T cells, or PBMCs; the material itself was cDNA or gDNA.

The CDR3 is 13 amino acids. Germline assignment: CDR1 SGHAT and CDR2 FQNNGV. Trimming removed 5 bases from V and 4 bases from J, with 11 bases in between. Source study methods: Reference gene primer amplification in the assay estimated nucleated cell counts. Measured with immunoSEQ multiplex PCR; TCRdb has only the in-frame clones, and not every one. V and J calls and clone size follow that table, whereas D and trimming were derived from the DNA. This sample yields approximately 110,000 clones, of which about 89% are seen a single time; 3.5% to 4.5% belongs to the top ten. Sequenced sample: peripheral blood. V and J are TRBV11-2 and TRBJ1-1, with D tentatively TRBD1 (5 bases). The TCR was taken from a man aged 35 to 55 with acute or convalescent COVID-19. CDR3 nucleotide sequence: TGTGCCAGCAGCGCTGGGGGGGGCACTGAAGCTTTCTTT. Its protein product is CASSAGGGTEAFF. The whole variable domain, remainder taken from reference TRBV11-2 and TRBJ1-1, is EAGVAQSPRYKIIEKRQSVAFWCNPISGHATLYWYQQILGQGPKLLIQFQNNGVVDDSQLPKDRFSAERLKGVDSTLKIQPAKLEDSAVYLCASSAGGGTEAFFGQGTRLTVV.